The 27 T cell receptor beta chains below were found in one sample sequenced in a study of CD8 T cells in ankylosing spondylitis. TCRdb used MiXCR to reprocess the 5' RACE reads, holding one entry per CDR3 protein. This table has a few hundred thousand distinct CDR3 sequences, about 20% appearing once. What was sequenced was blood, either unsorted or a sorted T cell fraction (not recorded which). These TCRs come from a female donor with ankylosing spondylitis or in good health (not recorded which).

This clonotype was found a few times. The chain recombines TRBV6-2 or TRBV6-3 with TRBJ1-5; weak D call: TRBD1 (6 bases). V lost 5 bases and J 6 bases, leaving 11 bases between the germline ends. Germline lookup yields CDR1 MNHEY and CDR2 SVGEGT. This CDR3 comprises 13 residues. CDR3 amino acids: CASSRTDAQPQHF. CDR3 nucleotide sequence: TGTGCCAGCAGTCGGACAGATGCTCAGCCCCAGCATTTT.

The chain couples TRBV5-1 to TRBJ1-1; D is unresolved. Looked up from germline, CDR1 is SGHRS and CDR2 is YFSETQ. The CDR3 is made up of 14 amino acids. V was pared by 2 bases and J by 0 bases, with 8 bases between. The CDR3 loop is CASSFYSVNTEAFF. The CDR3 DNA is TGCGCCAGCAGCTTCTATTCGGTGAACACTGAAGCTTTCTTT. The complete variable domain, with remaining parts taken from reference TRBV5-1 and TRBJ1-1, reads KAGVTQTPRYLIKTRGQQVTLSCSPISGHRSVSWYQQTPGQGLQFLFEYFSETQRNKGNFPGRFSGRQFSNSRSEMNVSTLELGDSALYLCASSFYSVNTEAFFGQGTRLTVV.

The chain links TRBV5-6 to TRBJ1-2; no firm D call. This CDR3 region has 14 residues. CDR1 is SGHDT and CDR2 is YYEEEE in the germline V gene. Trimming removed 0 bases at V and 5 bases at J, with 11 bases between. The CDR3 loop is CASSLALISYGYTF. CDR3 in DNA: TGTGCCAGCAGCTTGGCCTTGATTAGTTATGGCTACACCTTC.

V and J are TRBV6-5 and TRBJ2-7; TRBD1 aligns across 10 bases. CDR1 and CDR2 (germline): MNHEY, SVGAGI. V was clipped by 2 bases and J by 6 bases; unmatched bases: 7. The CDR3 is made up of 15 amino acids. For the CDR3, the DNA is TGTGCCAGCAGTTACGCCGGGACAGGGGCGTCCGAGCAGTACTTC. It codes for CASSYAGTGASEQYF.

In its sample, this clonotype was seen a few times. The J gene is TRBJ2-5, the V gene TRBV3-1, with D tentatively TRBD1 or TRBD2 (5 bases each). The CDR3 length is 16 residues. V lost 0 bases and J lost 4, with 15 bases in between. Germline loops: CDR1 LGHDT, CDR2 YNNKEL (reference sequence). Here the CDR3 DNA reads TGTGCCAGCAGCCAAGATTGGGGACGCCGACGAGAGACCCAGTACTTC. Translation gives CASSQDWGRRRETQYF.

This clonotype was seen a few times. V usage is TRBV3-1 and J usage is TRBJ2-1; possible D gene TRBD2, 6 bases. The ends were cut back, 4 bases at V and 6 bases at J, with 10 bases in the middle. The V gene's germline CDR1 is LGHDT and CDR2 YNNKEL (reference sequence). This CDR3 region has 13 residues. The CDR3 here is CASSLGLTNEQFF. In DNA, the CDR3 is TGTGCCAGCAGCCTGGGACTGACCAATGAGCAGTTCTTC.

The J gene is TRBJ1-5, the V gene TRBV15, with a possible D match to TRBD1 (6 bases). Trimming stripped 2 bases from V and 10 bases from J, with 21 bases between. The V gene's germline CDR1 is LNHNV and CDR2 YYDKDF (reference sequence). CDR3 length equals 16 residues. For the CDR3, the DNA is TGTGCCACCAGCAGATCCGGTAGGCAGGGGAGAGTCCCCCAGCATTTT. It encodes CATSRSGRQGRVPQHF.

This clonotype was counted ten times or more. The chain uses TRBV7-8 and TRBJ2-3; 10 bases are a match to TRBD2. This CDR3 is built from 15 residues. The germline V gene encodes CDR1 SGHVS and CDR2 FQNEAQ. V shed 2 bases and J 5 bases; nucleotides not matched to a gene: 4. For the CDR3, the DNA is TGTGCCAGCAGCTTACTAGCGGGAGTAGGAGATACGCAGTATTTT. Encoded protein: CASSLLAGVGDTQYF.

In this sample, this clonotype turned up once. V and J are TRBV6-2 or TRBV6-3 and TRBJ2-7; TRBD2 matches at 16 bases. CDR1 and CDR2 (germline): MNHEY, SVGEGT. With 7 bases clipped from V and 0 bases from J, the junction kept 6 bases outside the gene matches. This CDR3 contains 17 residues. CDR3 residues: CASKGTSGRASSYEQYF. DNA for the CDR3: TGTGCCAGCAAGGGGACTAGCGGGAGGGCCAGCTCCTACGAGCAGTACTTC.

This sequence joins TRBV2 and TRBJ1-1; TRBD1 matches at 7 bases. With V trimmed by 2 bases and J by 11 bases, 11 bases remained unmatched. Germline lookup yields CDR1 SNHLY and CDR2 FYNNEI. The CDR3 is 14 residues long. The CDR3 nucleotides are TGTGCCAGCAGTGAATCAGAGATACGCAGGGGGGCTTTCTTT. Residues: CASSESEIRRGAFF.

This clonotype was detected a few times. The genes are TRBV4-2 and TRBJ2-1, with a weak D call TRBD2 (6 bases). CDR3 size: 16 residues. Trimming stripped 1 base from V and 2 bases from J, with 12 bases between. The germline V gene has CDR1 LGHNA and CDR2 YNFKEQ. CDR3 in amino acids: CASSQGGGMTYNEQFF. CDR3 bases: TGTGCCAGCAGCCAAGGGGGCGGGATGACCTACAATGAGCAGTTCTTC.

This clonotype was seen a handful of times. This chain joins TRBV5-5 and TRBJ2-7; 12 nucleotides align to TRBD2. Looked up from germline, CDR1 is SGHKS and CDR2 is YYEKEE (reference sequence). The length of the CDR3 is 15 residues. V gave up 3 bases and J gave up 4 bases; unmatched junction bases: 5. The CDR3 DNA is TGTGCCAGCAGCTCTCTAGCGGGAGGGCCTTACGAGCAGTACTTC. Encoded protein: CASSSLAGGPYEQYF.

The chain is built from TRBV5-1 and TRBJ2-2; the D gene could be TRBD1 or TRBD2 (5 bases each). The CDR3 contains 16 residues. Germline V CDR1 and CDR2: SGHRS, YFSETQ. With 3 bases removed from V and 0 bases from J, the gap between germline ends came to 12 bases. Here the CDR3 reads CASSYRGEANTGELFF. In DNA, the CDR3 is TGCGCCAGCAGCTACCGAGGGGAAGCGAACACCGGGGAGCTGTTTTTT.

This clonotype was picked up many times. The J gene is TRBJ1-3, the V gene TRBV3-1, with no clear D. The CDR3 is 12 residues long. V was trimmed by 2 bases and J by 11 bases, leaving 10 bases between them. Germline V gene lookup returns CDR1 LGHDT and CDR2 YNNKEL (reference sequence). The CDR3 DNA follows: TGTGCCAGCAGCCAATCTAACGCGGCCATATATTTT. Its translation is CASSQSNAAIYF.

The CDR3, as DNA: TGTGCCAGCAGTACAGCGTACCAAGAGACCCAGTACTTC. Its protein product is CASSTAYQETQYF. The rearrangement links TRBV28 to TRBJ2-5; no firm D call. V shed 5 bases and J shed 0 bases, with 7 bases lying between them. Germline CDR1 reads MDHEN; CDR2 reads SYDVKM. The CDR3 runs 13 residues.

V gene TRBV4-3 combines with J gene TRBJ1-4; the D gene is possibly TRBD1 (6 bases). Germline lookup yields CDR1 LGHNA and CDR2 YSLEER. Trimming removed 4 bases at V and 7 bases at J, with 16 bases between. The CDR3 extends over 15 amino acids. The chain's CDR3 is CASSPTAQGPEKLFF. The CDR3 DNA sequence: TGCGCCAGCAGCCCGACGGCACAGGGACCTGAAAAACTGTTTTTT.

The chain links TRBV9 to TRBJ2-2; 7 bases line up with TRBD1. The germline V gene has CDR1 SGDLS and CDR2 YYNGEE. Trimming cost V 0 bases and J 3 bases; bases outside gene matches: 2. The CDR3 has 15 residues. The CDR3 region is CASSVGQGDTGELFF. The CDR3 bases are TGTGCCAGCAGCGTAGGTCAGGGGGACACCGGGGAGCTGTTTTTT.

The chain is built from TRBV5-1 and TRBJ2-1, with D perhaps matching TRBD2 (6 bases). Germline CDR1 and CDR2: SGHRS and YFSETQ. V was trimmed by 0 bases and J by 8 bases, leaving 12 bases between them. The CDR3 spans 14 residues. DNA of the CDR3: TGCGCCAGCAGCTTGGCCACTAGCAACCATGAGCAGTTCTTC. It translates to CASSLATSNHEQFF. Filled out from reference TRBV5-1 and TRBJ2-1, the complete variable domain reads KAGVTQTPRYLIKTRGQQVTLSCSPISGHRSVSWYQQTPGQGLQFLFEYFSETQRNKGNFPGRFSGRQFSNSRSEMNVSTLELGDSALYLCASSLATSNHEQFFGPGTRLTVL.

This clonotype turned up a few times. The CDR3 nucleotides are TGCAGTGCTCCTGACCTATCCTACGAGCAGTACTTC. This sequence encodes CSAPDLSYEQYF. The chain combines TRBV20-1 with TRBJ2-7; D gene ambiguous. CDR3 length equals 12 residues. Trimming removed 5 bases at V and 1 base at J, with 9 bases between. The V gene's germline CDR1 is DFQATT and CDR2 SNEGSKA (reference sequence).

The rearrangement uses TRBV4-3 and TRBJ2-2; TRBD2 matches at 8 bases. Looked up from germline, CDR1 is LGHNA and CDR2 is YSLEER. The CDR3 loop spans 15 amino acids. V shed 4 bases and J 3 bases; nucleotides not matched to a gene: 4. The CDR3 nucleotides read TGCGCCAGCAGCCTCGCTAGCGGGTACACCGGGGAGCTGTTTTTT. This gives the protein CASSLASGYTGELFF.

This clonotype was seen more than once but under ten times. The DNA for the CDR3 is TGTGCCAGCAGCGTAGCTTCCGGGACCTACGAGCAGTACTTC. The encoded protein is CASSVASGTYEQYF. The gene calls are TRBV9 and TRBJ2-7, with D possibly being TRBD2 (5 bases). V lost 0 bases and J 2 bases, leaving 9 bases between the germline ends. The germline CDR1 and CDR2 sequences are SGDLS and YYNGEE. There are 14 residues in the CDR3. Filled out from reference TRBV9 and TRBJ2-7, the complete variable domain reads DSGVTQTPKHLITATGQRVTLRCSPRSGDLSVYWYQQSLDQGLQFLIQYYNGEERAKGNILERFSAQQFPDLHSELNLSSLELGDSALYFCASSVASGTYEQYFGPGTRLTVT.

The chain is built from TRBV7-2 and TRBJ2-3; 10 bases agree with TRBD2. The CDR3 consists of 17 residues. Germline CDR1 SGHTA, CDR2 FQGNSA. With V trimmed by 5 bases and J by 3 bases, 11 bases remained unmatched. The CDR3 loop is CASSLGLAGVGTDTQYF. As DNA, the CDR3 is TGTGCCAGCAGCCTAGGGCTAGCGGGAGTAGGTACAGATACGCAGTATTTT.

V is TRBV18 and J is TRBJ2-5; D may be TRBD1 (5 bases). Germline CDR1 KGHSH, CDR2 LQKENI. There are 14 residues in the CDR3. V lost 3 bases and J 2 bases, leaving 10 bases between the germline ends. The CDR3, as DNA: TGTGCCAGCTCACCGGACACAGTTCAAGAGACCCAGTACTTC. Its protein product is CASSPDTVQETQYF. Filled out from reference TRBV18 and TRBJ2-5, the complete variable domain reads NAGVMQNPRHLVRRRGQEARLRCSPMKGHSHVYWYRQLPEEGLKFMVYLQKENIIDESGMPKERFSAEFPKEGPSILRIQQVVRGDSAAYFCASSPDTVQETQYFGPGTRLLVL.

The genes are TRBV11-2 and TRBJ2-3; 11 bases line up with TRBD2. Trimming cost V 5 bases and J 6 bases; bases outside gene matches: 10. The germline V gene has CDR1 SGHAT and CDR2 FQNNGV. CDR3 length: 16 amino acids. CDR3: CASSHSGRGSHDTQYF. CDR3 sequence (DNA): TGTGCCAGCAGCCATAGCGGGAGGGGCTCACATGATACGCAGTATTTT.

V gene TRBV5-1 combines with J gene TRBJ2-5; D is possibly TRBD1 or TRBD2 (5 bases each). Trimming took 0 bases from V and 1 from J, leaving 10 bases between them. The CDR3 length is 15 residues. Germline CDR1 SGHRS, CDR2 YFSETQ. The CDR3 nucleotides are TGCGCCAGCAGCTTGGACTCGGGGCTCCAAGAGACCCAGTACTTC. Its protein is CASSLDSGLQETQYF.

V is TRBV10-3 and J is TRBJ2-7; possibly TRBD1 for D (6 bases). The germline V gene has CDR1 ENHRY and CDR2 SYGVKD. The CDR3 is made up of 15 amino acids. Trimming took off 2 bases at V and 2 bases at J, with 13 bases between the two ends. The CDR3 loop reads CAISEPLQGTYEQYF. The CDR3 DNA reads TGTGCCATCAGTGAGCCCCTACAGGGTACCTACGAGCAGTACTTC.

The chain is built from TRBV20-1 and TRBJ1-4; D gene ambiguous. From germline, CDR1 is DFQATT and CDR2 SNEGSKA (reference sequence). CDR3 length: 13 residues. V was cut by 1 base and J by 7 bases, with 10 bases left in between. CDR3 sequence (DNA): TGCAGTGCTAGAGCTATGGTTGGTGAAAAACTGTTTTTT. Translation gives CSARAMVGEKLFF.